This T cell receptor beta chain was sequenced during a study of T cells after yellow fever vaccination. Study background: Fractions of limited cellularity were prepared by means of SMART-Seq v4 Ultra Low Input. Study-wide points: Some clonotypes were seen in both the CD4 and the CD8 compartments. These made up a small share and likely arose from convergent recombination. Booster samples showed a return of most primary-vaccination clones (approximately 95% CD4, roughly 85% CD8).

MiXCR, applied by TCRdb to the 5' RACE reads, yields one record per CDR3 protein. The sample includes about 580,000 distinct CDR3 sequences, about 15% of them seen just once. This clonotype was detected a few times. Its antigen remains unidentified. The CDR3 runs to 16 residues. Germline lookup yields CDR1 LGHDT and CDR2 YNNKEL (reference sequence). V trimming: 3 bases; J trimming: 5 bases; junction bases outside the gene matches: 6. The origin of this receptor is a man in his late teens or twenties who received the YFV17D yellow fever vaccine. Sample: PBMCs, taken 4 to 5 days after the first yellow fever vaccination. This sequence joins TRBV3-1 and TRBJ2-2; 10 bases line up with TRBD2. CDR3 DNA: TGTGCCAGCAGCCACAGGGAACTAGCGGGGACCGGGGAGCTGTTTTTT. Translation gives CASSHRELAGTGELFF.